Below are 32 T cell receptor beta chains sequenced from a single sample in a study of blood T cell repertoires in COVID-19. Sequenced by immunoSEQ multiplex PCR; TCRdb stores in-frame clones only, minus some. The sample carries about 140,000 clones, around nine tenths recorded once. Sequences were obtained from peripheral blood. Receptors originate from a man in his 60s with active or convalescent COVID-19.

The CDR3, as DNA: TGTGCCAGCAGCCCGACAGATACGCAGTATTTT. Amino acid sequence: CASSPTDTQYF. The chain couples TRBV7-8 to TRBJ2-3, with D unclear. This CDR3 comprises 11 residues. V was cut by 5 bases and J by 3 bases, with 3 bases left in between. Germline V gene lookup returns CDR1 SGHVS and CDR2 FQNEAQ.

CDR3 loop: CASRGTSGNTIYF. Written as DNA, the CDR3 is TGTGCCAGCAGAGGGACATCTGGAAACACCATATATTTT. The genes are TRBV25-1 and TRBJ1-3; possibly TRBD1 for D (6 bases). The CDR3 is made up of 13 amino acids. Trimming cost V 6 bases and J 1 base, with 7 bases left between them. From germline, CDR1 is MGHDK and CDR2 SYGVNS. Full variable domain (remainder filled in from reference TRBV25-1 and TRBJ1-3): EADIYQTPRYLVIGTGKKITLECSQTMGHDKMYWYQQDPGMELHLIHYSYGVNSTEKGDLSSESTVSRIRTEHFPLTLESARPSHTSQYLCASRGTSGNTIYFGEGSWLTVV.

This chain connects TRBV28 to TRBJ2-3, with 15 nucleotides matching TRBD2. The CDR3 has 17 residues. CDR1 is MDHEN and CDR2 is SYDVKM in the germline V gene. V was clipped by 1 base and J by 6 bases; unmatched bases: 5. The CDR3 coding sequence is TGTGCCAGCAGTTTATTCGGACTAGCGGGAGGGGGGGATACGCAGTATTTT. Its protein product is CASSLFGLAGGGDTQYF.

V and J are TRBV2 and TRBJ2-5; a weak D match, TRBD2 (6 bases). Looked up from germline, CDR1 is SNHLY and CDR2 is FYNNEI. V lost 0 bases and J 4 bases, leaving 6 bases between the germline ends. The CDR3 is made up of 13 amino acids. The CDR3 is CASSEARGETQYF. CDR3 in DNA: TGTGCCAGCAGTGAAGCGCGGGGAGAGACCCAGTACTTC.

V and J are TRBV5-1 and TRBJ2-2; TRBD1 might be the D (8 bases). The CDR3 runs to 15 residues. V lost 4 bases to trimming and J lost 4 bases, with 14 bases between them. Germline CDR1 reads SGHRS; CDR2 reads YFSETQ. Here the CDR3 reads CASSPNRGGTGELFF. In DNA, the CDR3 is TGCGCCAGCAGCCCCAACAGGGGGGGCACCGGGGAGCTGTTTTTT.

The chain combines TRBV28 with TRBJ1-5; TRBD1 matches 9 bases. Trimming took 6 bases from V and 6 from J; bases not matched to a gene: 9. This CDR3 has 15 amino acids. Looked up from germline, CDR1 is MDHEN and CDR2 is SYDVKM. CDR3 nucleotide sequence: TGTGCCAGCAGGCCAGGACAGGGGTGGGCTCAGCCCCAGCATTTT. This gives the protein CASRPGQGWAQPQHF. The full variable domain, its missing parts supplied by reference TRBV28 and TRBJ1-5, is DVKVTQSSRYLVKRTGEKVFLECVQDMDHENMFWYRQDPGLGLRLIYFSYDVKMKEKGDIPEGYSVSREKKERFSLILESASTNQTSMYLCASRPGQGWAQPQHFGDGTRLSIL.

J is TRBJ2-2 and V is TRBV3-1 (or the pseudogene TRBV3-2), with 7 bases lining up with TRBD1. Looked up from germline, CDR1 is LGHDT and CDR2 is YNNKEL (reference sequence). J lost 2 bases, V lost 7 bases, and 4 bases had no gene match. The CDR3 has 14 residues. The DNA for the CDR3 is TGTGCCAGCACCCGACAGGGCAACACCGGGGAGCTGTTTTTT. It specifies CASTRQGNTGELFF.

The genes are TRBV12-3 or TRBV12-4 and TRBJ1-2; D is unclear. The V end was cut by 5 bases, the J end by 4 bases, with 11 bases between. CDR3 length: 13 residues. CDR3 protein: CASSAPPGYGYTF. Written as DNA, the CDR3 is TGTGCCAGCAGTGCTCCACCGGGCTATGGCTACACCTTC.

The chain joins TRBV27 to TRBJ2-3; 16 positions agree with TRBD2. Trimming removed 5 bases from V and 5 bases from J; junction bases left unmatched: 10. CDR3 length equals 18 residues. Germline V gives CDR1 MNHEY, CDR2 SMNVEV (reference sequence). The CDR3 reads CASSPGLAGGPRGDTQYF. As DNA, the CDR3 is TGTGCCAGCAGTCCGGGACTAGCGGGAGGGCCGAGGGGAGATACGCAGTATTTT.

This chain uses TRBV14 with TRBJ2-2; D remains ambiguous. Trimming cost V 1 base and J 7 bases, with 7 bases left between them. The V gene's germline CDR1 is SGHDN and CDR2 FVKESK. This CDR3 region has 13 residues. This CDR3 is CASSQVVFGELFF. CDR3 coding DNA: TGTGCCAGCAGCCAAGTAGTGTTCGGGGAGCTGTTTTTT. Full variable domain (outside the CDR3, taken from reference TRBV14 and TRBJ2-2): EAGVTQFPSHSVIEKGQTVTLRCDPISGHDNLYWYRRVMGKEIKFLLHFVKESKQDESGMPNNRFLAERTGGTYSTLKVQPAELEDSGVYFCASSQVVFGELFFGEGSRLTVL.

The gene calls are TRBV6-5 and TRBJ2-7; D possibly corresponds to TRBD1 (6 bases). Germline V gene sequence: CDR1 MNHEY, CDR2 SVGAGI. Trimming cost V 5 bases and J 2 bases, with 16 bases left between them. This CDR3 region has 15 residues. The CDR3 region has the DNA TGTGCCAGCAGTCCGGCGGCCAGGGGTCCCTACGAGCAGTACTTC. It yields the protein CASSPAARGPYEQYF.

The chain employs TRBV27 and TRBJ2-7, with 10 bases fitting TRBD1. The CDR3 spans 15 residues. Looked up from germline, CDR1 is MNHEY and CDR2 is SMNVEV (reference sequence). V dropped 6 bases and J dropped 0; count of bases not matched to a gene: 5. CDR3: CASRGWTGGSYEQYF. CDR3 nucleotides: TGTGCCAGCAGGGGTTGGACAGGGGGCTCCTACGAGCAGTACTTC.

The chain recombines TRBV12-3 or TRBV12-4 with TRBJ1-2; the D is unclear. V lost 3 bases, J lost 7 bases, and 6 bases lay in between. The CDR3 extends over 11 amino acids. The CDR3, as DNA: TGTGCCAGCAGTTTGACACCTGGCTACACCTTC. This translates into CASSLTPGYTF.

The chain joins TRBV5-1 to TRBJ2-7; 9 bases align to TRBD2. Germline V gene sequence: CDR1 SGHRS, CDR2 YFSETQ. The CDR3 extends over 15 amino acids. Losses at the gene ends were 0 bases for V and 2 bases for J; bases not matched to a gene: 3. CDR3 nucleotides: TGCGCCAGCAGCTTGGCACTAGCGGGCACCTACGAGCAGTACTTC. Amino acids: CASSLALAGTYEQYF.

This chain uses TRBV13 with TRBJ1-2; 11 bases agree with TRBD1. With V trimmed by 1 base and J by 7 bases, 2 bases remained unmatched. The CDR3 totals 14 residues. Germline V gene data show CDR1 as PRHDT and CDR2 as FYEKMQ (reference sequence). Written as DNA, the CDR3 is TGTGCCAGCAGCTTAGCGGGACAGGGGGTTGGCTACACCTTC. Its translation is CASSLAGQGVGYTF.

The chain is built from TRBV5-1 and TRBJ2-7, with 7 bases identical to TRBD1. With 3 bases clipped from V and 5 bases from J, the junction kept 5 bases outside the gene matches. This CDR3 has 13 residues. Per germline, CDR1 SGHRS and CDR2 YFSETQ. Here the CDR3 reads CASSSTGAHEQYF. CDR3 DNA: TGCGCCAGCAGCTCCACAGGGGCCCACGAGCAGTACTTC.

V usage is TRBV27 and J usage is TRBJ2-2; 14 bases are a match to TRBD2. Germline loops: CDR1 MNHEY, CDR2 SMNVEV (reference sequence). With V trimmed by 4 bases and J by 3 bases, 4 bases remained unmatched. The CDR3 extends over 17 amino acids. The CDR3 DNA sequence: TGTGCCAGCAGTTCCGGACTAGCGGGAGGATACACCGGGGAGCTGTTTTTT. As protein: CASSSGLAGGYTGELFF.

V is TRBV28 and J is TRBJ1-3; 9 positions agree with TRBD1. This CDR3 comprises 15 residues. Per germline, CDR1 MDHEN and CDR2 SYDVKM. J gave up 4 bases and V 5 bases, and 6 bases lay outside the gene matches. CDR3 DNA sequence: TGTGCCAGCAGTCTGACAGGGGGGGGAGGAAACACCATATATTTT. Its translation: CASSLTGGGGNTIYF. Drawing the rest from reference TRBV28 and TRBJ1-3, the complete variable domain is DVKVTQSSRYLVKRTGEKVFLECVQDMDHENMFWYRQDPGLGLRLIYFSYDVKMKEKGDIPEGYSVSREKKERFSLILESASTNQTSMYLCASSLTGGGGNTIYFGEGSWLTVV.

V usage is TRBV14 and J usage is TRBJ1-3; 9 nucleotides agree with TRBD1. This CDR3 comprises 17 residues. CDR1 is SGHDN and CDR2 is FVKESK in the germline V gene. V dropped 0 bases and J dropped 0; count of bases not matched to a gene: 3. The CDR3 region is CASSQDGTGYSGNTIYF. The CDR3 DNA is TGTGCCAGCAGCCAAGATGGGACAGGGTACTCTGGAAACACCATATATTTT. The whole variable domain, remainder taken from reference TRBV14 and TRBJ1-3, is EAGVTQFPSHSVIEKGQTVTLRCDPISGHDNLYWYRRVMGKEIKFLLHFVKESKQDESGMPNNRFLAERTGGTYSTLKVQPAELEDSGVYFCASSQDGTGYSGNTIYFGEGSWLTVV.

The genes are TRBV6-4 and TRBJ2-7, with 8 nucleotides matching TRBD2. With V trimmed by 6 bases and J by 0 bases, 7 bases remained unmatched. This CDR3 is built from 15 residues. Germline CDR1 and CDR2: MRHNA and SNTAGT. CDR3 region: CASRELAVSSYEQYF. Written as DNA, the CDR3 is TGTGCCAGCAGGGAACTAGCGGTGAGCTCCTACGAGCAGTACTTC.

This clone was detected once. The gene calls are TRBV23-1 and TRBJ1-5; D not certain. TRBV23-1 is reported as an ORF; its role is uncertain. V lost 4 bases to trimming and J lost 5 bases, with 27 bases between them. This CDR3 is built from 19 residues. The CDR3 DNA reads TGCGCCAGCAGTCTATTTTATCACGGAAAAACGGAGTGTCATCAGCCCCAGCATTTT. Protein sequence: CASSLFYHGKTECHQPQHF.

This clone appeared a few times. The chain combines TRBV6-6 with TRBJ2-1, with D uncertain. This CDR3 spans 12 amino acids. Germline CDR1 is MNHNY and CDR2 is SVGAGI (reference sequence). V was shortened by 7 bases and J by 15 bases, with 19 bases between the two germline ends. This chain's CDR3 is CASNPTQVGWFF. In DNA, the CDR3 is TGTGCCAGCAACCCCACGCAGGTGGGTTGGTTCTTC.

The chain uses TRBV6-2 or TRBV6-3 and TRBJ2-7; D is possibly TRBD1 or TRBD2 (9 bases each). V gave up 4 bases and J gave up 1 base, with 26 bases separating them. CDR3 size: 19 residues. Per the germline V gene, CDR1 is MNHEY and CDR2 is SVGEGT. CDR3 loop: CASSFPGQGLAGESYEQYF. DNA for the CDR3: TGTGCCAGCAGTTTTCCGGGACAGGGATTAGCGGGAGAGTCCTACGAGCAGTACTTC.

Only a few counts were recorded for this clone. J is TRBJ2-3 and V is TRBV9; TRBD2 matches at 9 bases. J lost 2 bases, V lost 7 bases, and 5 bases had no gene match. The CDR3 is made up of 14 amino acids. Germline CDR1 and CDR2: SGDLS and YYNGEE. The CDR3, as DNA: TGTGCCAGCGCCGGGACTAGCCCCACAGATACGCAGTATTTT. It is translated as CASAGTSPTDTQYF.

Note on this clone: One end of the junction is discordant with germline, which a read error may explain. This sequence joins TRBV7-7 and TRBJ2-5, with 11 bases fitting TRBD1. The CDR3 consists of 17 residues. Germline CDR1 reads SSHAT; CDR2 reads FNYEAQ (reference sequence). The CDR3 coding sequence is TGTGCTAGCAGCCCGAGCGCCGGACAGGGGGCCGGGGAGACCCAGTACTTC. Translation gives CASSPSAGQGAGETQYF.

The CDR3 sequence: CASGPGLAGGTDTQYF. In DNA, the CDR3 is TGTGCTAGTGGCCCAGGGCTAGCGGGAGGTACAGATACGCAGTATTTT. The chain uses TRBV12-5 and TRBJ2-3, with 11 bases matching TRBD2. The germline gives CDR1 LGHNT, CDR2 FRNRAP. The CDR3 is made up of 16 amino acids. Germline trimming cut 6 bases from V and 3 bases from J; bases unmatched to any gene: 8.

This clone was counted many times. The chain joins TRBV6-5 to TRBJ1-2, with D tentatively TRBD1 (6 bases). CDR1 and CDR2 (germline): MNHEY, SVGAGI. This CDR3 has 13 residues. V was trimmed by 0 bases and J by 8 bases, leaving 10 bases between them. CDR3 loop: CASSYSSGGGYTF. The CDR3 nucleotides are TGTGCCAGCAGTTACTCGAGTGGGGGCGGCTACACCTTC.

This chain joins TRBV28 and TRBJ2-6; D is perhaps TRBD1 (7 bases). Germline lookup yields CDR1 MDHEN and CDR2 SYDVKM. The CDR3 is 16 residues long. V lost 6 bases, J lost 3 bases, and 15 bases lay in between. The CDR3 DNA reads as TGTGCCAGCAGCCGCCAGGGGGGTGATGGGGCCAACGTCCTGACTTTC. Protein: CASSRQGGDGANVLTF.

In nucleotides, the CDR3 is TGTGCCAGCAGCTCCCTCGGGAAGGTCCCCTACAATGAGCAGTTCTTC. Amino acid sequence: CASSSLGKVPYNEQFF. V usage is TRBV7-2 and J usage is TRBJ2-1; possible D gene TRBD2, 5 bases. CDR3 length: 16 residues. V lost 4 bases to trimming and J lost 2 bases, with 15 bases between them. The germline V gene has CDR1 SGHTA and CDR2 FQGNSA.

The chain couples TRBV19 to TRBJ2-7; 9 bases align to TRBD1. Trimming removed 5 bases from V and 2 bases from J; junction bases left unmatched: 4. This CDR3 contains 14 residues. Germline values: CDR1 LNHDA, CDR2 SQIVND (reference sequence). CDR3 DNA sequence: TGTGCCAGTAGTGTACGGACAGGGGCCTACGAGCAGTACTTC. It yields the protein CASSVRTGAYEQYF.

The chain has TRBV19 and TRBJ2-2, with 7 positions matching TRBD1. The CDR3 sequence is 17 residues long. Germline lookup yields CDR1 LNHDA and CDR2 SQIVND (reference sequence). J was trimmed by 6 bases and V by 1 base; bases with no gene match: 11. The CDR3 loop reads CASSIVDRDRMAGELFF. The CDR3 DNA reads TGTGCCAGTAGTATAGTTGACAGGGATAGGATGGCCGGGGAGCTGTTTTTT.

V usage is TRBV7-2 and J usage is TRBJ1-1, with D maybe TRBD1 (6 bases). Germline V lookup: CDR1 SGHTA, CDR2 FQGNSA. Trimming removed 5 bases at V and 7 bases at J, with 20 bases between. The CDR3 loop spans 15 amino acids. In DNA, the CDR3 is TGTGCCAGCAGCCGGGTGGGAGGGGGTTATGGTGAAGCTTTCTTT. Amino acid sequence: CASSRVGGGYGEAFF.